Following are 17 T cell receptor beta chains from one sample sequenced in a study of vaccination and CD4 T cells after COVID-19. Indicated treatment: 10-day PBMC culture with coronavirus spike peptide pools or control peptides (ViraFEST assay). The Oncomine TCR Beta short-read assay generated sequence data from the DNA of cultured CD4+ T cells. TCRdb processed the PCR reads anew with MiXCR; each CDR3 protein has one entry. The table records 12,000 or so distinct CDR3 sequences, roughly half of them present only once. These TCRs' antigens remain unknown. The sequenced sample was cultured CD4+ T cells from blood, obtained after SARS-CoV-2 vaccination. These receptors all come from a human donor with COVID-19.

The chain carries TRBV4-2 and TRBJ1-2; possibly TRBD1 for D (6 bases). This CDR3 spans 15 amino acids. Germline V gene data show CDR1 as LGHNA and CDR2 as YNFKEQ. V lost 0 bases to trimming and J lost 5 bases, with 13 bases between them. In DNA form, the CDR3 reads TGTGCCAGCAGCCAAGATCGGGGAGGGACATATGGCTACACCTTC. Protein: CASSQDRGGTYGYTF.

This clonotype was counted a few times. The chain couples TRBV11-2 to TRBJ2-5, with D uncertain. V was cut by 4 bases and J by 0 bases, with 12 bases left in between. Germline CDR1 is SGHAT and CDR2 is FQNNGV. CDR3 size: 15 residues. The CDR3 spells CASSSVGNNQETQYF. The CDR3 DNA follows: TGTGCCAGCAGCTCTGTGGGGAACAACCAAGAGACCCAGTACTTC. Looking up the rest from reference TRBV11-2 and TRBJ2-5 gives the full variable domain: EAGVAQSPRYKIIEKRQSVAFWCNPISGHATLYWYQQILGQGPKLLIQFQNNGVVDDSQLPKDRFSAERLKGVDSTLKIQPAKLEDSAVYLCASSSVGNNQETQYFGPGTRLLVL.

V usage is TRBV7-2 and J usage is TRBJ2-2; TRBD1 matches at 8 bases. The CDR3 is 14 residues long. Germline CDR1 SGHTA, CDR2 FQGNSA. The junction had 4 bases not matched to a gene; V was cut back by 6 bases and J by 4 bases. The CDR3 is CASSTGGFTGELFF. For the CDR3, the DNA is TGTGCCAGCAGTACAGGGGGTTTCACCGGGGAGCTGTTTTTT.

The chain couples TRBV20-1 to TRBJ1-2, with D tentatively TRBD1 (6 bases). The length of the CDR3 is 14 residues. Trimming removed 4 bases at V and 8 bases at J, with 20 bases between. CDR1 is DFQATT, CDR2 SNEGSKA, per germline (reference sequence). This CDR3 is CSAKPRQGSRGYTF. The CDR3 DNA sequence: TGCAGTGCTAAACCACGCCAGGGGAGTAGGGGCTACACCTTC.

V is TRBV24-1 and J is TRBJ2-7, with D perhaps TRBD2 (6 bases). Germline CDR1 reads KGHDR; CDR2 reads SFDVKD. The CDR3 extends over 17 amino acids. V lost 3 bases and J 2 bases, leaving 19 bases between the germline ends. In nucleotides, the CDR3 is TGTGCCACCAGTGATCCTCCTCCCCGGGGGTCGACCTACGAGCAGTACTTC. This codes for CATSDPPPRGSTYEQYF.

This clonotype was seen only a few times. The V and J genes are TRBV2 and TRBJ2-5, with 8 bases matching TRBD2. V lost 4 bases and J lost 4; bases outside the gene matches: 11. Germline V gene lookup returns CDR1 SNHLY and CDR2 FYNNEI. The CDR3 consists of 16 residues. The CDR3 DNA sequence: TGTGCCAGCAGTGTGTCTGGAGGACTAGCAGGAGAGACCCAGTACTTC. Amino acids: CASSVSGGLAGETQYF.

CDR3 nucleotide sequence: TGTGCCAGCAAATTTAGTGGGGGACTCTACGAGCAGTACTTC. Encoded protein: CASKFSGGLYEQYF. The rearrangement links TRBV2 to TRBJ2-7; possibly TRBD2 for D (6 bases). Trimming cost V 7 bases and J 3 bases, with 16 bases left between them. Germline CDR1 SNHLY, CDR2 FYNNEI. This CDR3 contains 14 residues. Combining the CDR3 with reference TRBV2 and TRBJ2-7 gives the whole variable domain EPEVTQTPSHQVTQMGQEVILRCVPISNHLYFYWYRQILGQKVEFLVSFYNNEISEKSEIFDDQFSVERPDGSNFTLKIRSTKLEDSAMYFCASKFSGGLYEQYFGPGTRLTVT.

This chain connects TRBV5-4 to TRBJ2-5; D ambiguous. V was cut by 0 bases and J by 4 bases, with 7 bases left in between. Germline CDR1 reads SGHNT; CDR2 reads YYREEE (reference sequence). The length of the CDR3 is 13 residues. CDR3 in amino acids: CASSLALSETQYF. The CDR3 nucleotides read TGTGCCAGCAGCTTGGCCTTGTCAGAGACCCAGTACTTC.

This chain joins TRBV25-1 and TRBJ1-1; D not resolved. Per germline, CDR1 MGHDK and CDR2 SYGVNS. V was clipped by 6 bases and J by 1 base, with 12 bases between them. This CDR3 spans 14 amino acids. The CDR3: CASSTGRRNTEAFF. The CDR3 nucleotides read TGTGCCAGCAGCACCGGACGGAGGAACACTGAAGCTTTCTTT.

This clonotype was found a few times. This chain joins TRBV2 and TRBJ2-2; no clear D gene. The CDR3 sequence is 16 residues long. The V gene lost 1 base and the J gene lost 4 bases, with 13 bases spanning the gap. CDR1 is SNHLY, CDR2 FYNNEI, per germline. The CDR3 sequence: CASSEVVPSTTGELFF. CDR3 DNA sequence: TGTGCCAGCAGTGAAGTTGTGCCCAGCACCACCGGGGAGCTGTTTTTT.

The gene calls are TRBV20-1 and TRBJ1-2; unclear D gene. Germline V gene lookup returns CDR1 DFQATT and CDR2 SNEGSKA (reference sequence). The CDR3 runs to 11 residues. Between the trimmed V and J ends, which lost 0 bases and 7 bases, there was a span of 6 bases. The CDR3 nucleotides read TGCAGTGCTAGAGATCTGGGTGGCTACACCTTC. Its protein is CSARDLGGYTF.

V gene TRBV15 combines with J gene TRBJ2-1; D possibly corresponds to TRBD1 (5 bases). In germline, CDR1 is LNHNV, CDR2 YYDKDF (reference sequence). Trimming removed 0 bases at V and 8 bases at J, with 23 bases between. The length of the CDR3 is 18 residues. This chain's CDR3 is CATSRDLGRVRVGDEQFF. The CDR3 DNA sequence: TGTGCCACCAGCAGAGATTTGGGCAGGGTACGGGTTGGGGATGAGCAGTTCTTC.

The chain joins TRBV7-8 to TRBJ2-6, with 10 bases that match TRBD1. J lost 1 base, V lost 5 bases, and 8 bases had no gene match. Germline V lookup: CDR1 SGHVS, CDR2 FQNEAQ. The CDR3 is made up of 18 amino acids. The CDR3 sequence: CASSPDRGLTSGANVLTF. CDR3 bases: TGTGCCAGCAGCCCAGACAGGGGGCTGACGTCTGGGGCCAACGTCCTGACTTTC.

This clonotype turned up a few times. The CDR3 DNA reads TGTGCCAGTAGCGTGACAGGCGCCTATAGCAATCAGCCCCAGCATTTT. Amino acids: CASSVTGAYSNQPQHF. The chain recombines TRBV19 with TRBJ1-5; possibly TRBD1 for D (6 bases). Germline CDR1 and CDR2: LNHDA and SQIVND (reference sequence). This CDR3 is 16 amino acids long. With 6 bases removed from V and 0 bases from J, the gap between germline ends came to 15 bases.

The rearrangement links TRBV6-2 or TRBV6-3 to TRBJ2-3, with 8 bases fitting TRBD2. This CDR3 comprises 14 residues. Germline V gives CDR1 MNHEY, CDR2 SVGEGT. J gave up 6 bases and V 9 bases, and 11 bases lay outside the gene matches. The CDR3 bases are TGTGCCAGTACTGGCGGGGGGCCCCTGGATACGCAGTATTTT. Translating it yields CASTGGGPLDTQYF.

In its sample, this clonotype was seen once. The chain links TRBV12-3 or TRBV12-4 to TRBJ2-2; maybe TRBD1 (5 bases). The CDR3 length is 14 residues. The germline V and J ends were trimmed by 7 bases and 6 bases, with 15 bases remaining between them. The CDR3 spells CASTLNRFAGELFF. DNA for the CDR3: TGTGCCAGCACCCTTAACAGGTTCGCCGGGGAGCTGTTTTTT.

The chain uses TRBV12-3 or TRBV12-4 and TRBJ1-5; 7 positions match TRBD1. The CDR3 is 13 amino acids. Losses at the gene ends were 6 bases for V and 7 bases for J; bases not matched to a gene: 6. CDR3 loop: CASSADRVQPQHF. In nucleotides, the CDR3 is TGTGCCAGCAGCGCAGACAGGGTACAGCCCCAGCATTTT.